This TCR beta chain was documented in a study of cytomegalovirus exposure and HLA in healthy donors. Points from the study as a whole: The likely origin of a cluster of highly shared sequence variants was a sequencing artifact. Most sequenced TCRs were rare (though some public TCRs occurred in many donors). DRB1 had the most TCR associations and HLA-C the fewest, a later analysis found, with rates varying by HLA locus. Researchers reported that a few CMV-associated chains were confirmed in vitro as CMV antigen-specific.

Points on this clone: Its antigen is not known.

In germline, CDR1 is LNHDA, CDR2 SQIVND (reference sequence). Trimming removed 1 base from V and 5 bases from J, with 11 bases in between. CDR3 size: 14 residues. PCR employed 60 Vbeta and 13 Jbeta primers. Clones were sequenced by immunoSEQ multiplex PCR, and TCRdb holds only the in-frame ones, with some missing. The sample contains about 110,000 clones, more than 65% of which appear only once. The clonotype was recovered from a male donor in good health and CMV-seronegative. The genes are TRBV19 and TRBJ1-1, with D hard to call. Sequencing used PBMCs. In nucleotides, the CDR3 is TGTGCCAGTAGTATAGGCGGCCCTGGGACTGAAGCTTTCTTT. Amino acid sequence: CASSIGGPGTEAFF.